A selection of T cell receptor beta chains follows, all from one sample in a study of cytomegalovirus exposure and HLA in healthy donors. The table came from immunoSEQ multiplex PCR; TCRdb's copy has only in-frame clones and leaves some out. This table lists about 39,000 clones. Sequencing was performed on PBMCs. These receptors were taken from a woman in her 30s in good health and CMV-seropositive. CDR3s include the opening cysteine and the closing phenylalanine or tryptophan. D genes are given only for firm matches.

D	V	J	CDR3	DNA
TRBD1	TRBV5-1	TRBJ1-4	CASSPSRGPWGKLFF	TGCGCCAGCAGCCCGTCGAGGGGGCCCTGGGGAAAACTGTTTTTT
TRBD1	TRBV7-2	TRBJ1-2	CASSPGQGKTGSFGYTF	TGTGCCAGCAGCCCGGGACAGGGGAAAACAGGGTCCTTTGGCTACACCTTC
TRBD1	TRBV5-4	TRBJ2-3	CASSLQGVTTHTQYF	TGTGCCAGCAGCTTGCAGGGGGTTACCACCCATACGCAGTATTTT
-	TRBV29-1	TRBJ2-7	CSVETGTYEQYF	TGCAGCGTTGAGACGGGTACCTACGAGCAGTACTTC
TRBD1	TRBV7-2	TRBJ1-1	CASSLGQDRIVEAFF	TGTGCCAGCAGCTTAGGCCAGGACAGGATAGTTGAAGCTTTCTTT
TRBD2	TRBV2	TRBJ2-7	CASSEDGLELPEQYF	TGTGCCAGCAGTGAAGATGGACTAGAGCTACCCGAGCAGTACTTC
TRBD1	TRBV5-4	TRBJ1-1	CASSLYRGLGTEAFF	TGTGCCAGCAGCTTGTATAGGGGGCTAGGAACTGAAGCTTTCTTT
-	TRBV7-9	TRBJ1-5	CASSPGGSSNQPQHF	TGTGCCAGCAGCCCGGGGGGTTCGAGCAATCAGCCCCAGCATTTT
-	TRBV5-6	TRBJ1-3	CASSLRGTTKTVGNTIYF	TGTGCCAGCAGCTTGCGGGGGACTACCAAGACCGTCGGAAACACCATATATTTT
-	TRBV28	TRBJ2-7	CASSLVPTRYYEQYF	TGTGCCAGCAGTTTGGTTCCTACCCGGTATTACGAGCAGTACTTC
-	TRBV5-1	TRBJ1-4	CASSLTGANEKLFF	TGCGCCAGCAGCTTGACAGGTGCTAATGAAAAACTGTTTTTT
-	TRBV11-2	TRBJ1-1	CASSLQTGNAEAFF	TGTGCCAGCAGCCTTCAAACAGGGAACGCTGAAGCTTTCTTT
-	TRBV11-3	TRBJ2-6	CASSLRGAAGANVLTF	TGTGCCAGCAGCTTACGGGGGGCCGCTGGGGCCAACGTCCTGACTTTC
-	TRBV5-4	TRBJ1-6	CASSLGGEGSPLHF	TGTGCCAGCAGCTTAGGAGGGGAGGGCTCACCCCTCCACTTT
-	TRBV10-3	TRBJ1-5	CAISQGGVVQPQHF	TGTGCCATCAGTCAAGGAGGGGTTGTACAGCCCCAGCATTTT
-	TRBV5-1	TRBJ2-1	CASSPSHGSNEQFF	TGCGCCAGCAGCCCTAGTCACGGGAGCAATGAGCAGTTCTTC
-	TRBV5-1	TRBJ2-5	CASSLVVGQETQYF	TGCGCCAGCAGCTTGGTAGTGGGGCAGGAGACCCAGTACTTC
-	TRBV7-9	TRBJ2-3	CASSLDTGTDTQYF	TGTGCCAGCAGCTTAGATACAGGGACAGATACGCAGTATTTT
-	TRBV4-1	TRBJ2-7	CASSQARGVGSVEQYF	TGCGCCAGCAGCCAGGCCAGGGGAGTTGGGAGTGTCGAGCAGTACTTC
TRBD2	TRBV11-3	TRBJ2-5	CASSSSSGGETQYF	TGTGCCAGCAGCTCCTCTAGCGGGGGAGAGACCCAGTACTTC
-	TRBV6-1	TRBJ1-1	CASSEAAAYTEAFF	TGTGCCAGCAGTGAAGCGGCCGCATACACTGAAGCTTTCTTT
-	TRBV30	TRBJ1-2	CAWSDQQDYGYTF	TGTGCCTGGAGCGACCAGCAGGACTATGGCTACACCTTC
-	TRBV5-8	TRBJ1-5	CASTYKQGNVLGNQPQHF	TGTGCCAGCACCTACAAACAGGGAAATGTACTCGGCAATCAGCCCCAGCATTTT
-	TRBV7-2	TRBJ1-3	CASSRLATVSGNTIYF	TGTGCCAGCAGCCGACTCGCGACTGTCTCTGGAAACACCATATATTTT
-	TRBV29-1	TRBJ1-2	CSVGGRGPGYTF	TGCAGCGTTGGCGGCCGGGGTCCTGGCTACACCTTC
-	TRBV10-1	TRBJ2-6	CASNIWTPSGANVLTF	TGCGCCAGCAATATCTGGACACCCTCTGGGGCCAACGTCCTGACTTTC
TRBD1	TRBV2	TRBJ1-1	CASRPRTGVEGNTEAFF	TGTGCCAGCAGACCCCGGACAGGGGTGGAAGGGAACACTGAAGCTTTCTTT
TRBD1	TRBV5-1	TRBJ2-1	CASSVGQATSYNEQFF	TGCGCCAGCAGCGTGGGACAGGCGACCTCCTACAATGAGCAGTTCTTC
TRBD1	TRBV10-1	TRBJ1-6	CASSERPGQGFSPLHF	TGCGCCAGCAGTGAGAGACCGGGACAGGGGTTTTCACCCCTCCACTTT
-	TRBV5-5	TRBJ1-4	CASSFWGPVNEKLFF	TGTGCCAGCAGCTTTTGGGGGCCGGTTAATGAAAAACTGTTTTTT
-	TRBV5-4	TRBJ2-7	CASSLEVTASYEQYF	TGTGCCAGCAGCTTGGAGGTGACAGCCTCCTACGAGCAGTACTTC
TRBD1	TRBV7-6	TRBJ2-2	CASRAGTGAGELFF	TGTGCCAGCAGGGCCGGGACAGGGGCCGGGGAGCTGTTTTTT
-	TRBV19	TRBJ1-2	CASSITWGYTF	TGTGCCAGTAGTATAACTTGGGGCTACACCTTC
TRBD1	TRBV28	TRBJ1-2	CASSSGQAANYGYTF	TGTGCCAGCAGCTCGGGACAGGCTGCTAACTATGGCTACACCTTC
TRBD1	TRBV5-1	TRBJ1-3	CASSEGQGPSGNTIYF	TGCGCCAGCAGCGAGGGACAGGGACCCTCTGGAAACACCATATATTTT
TRBD1	TRBV5-1	TRBJ1-6	CASSLSGQGNSPLHF	TGCGCCAGCAGCTTGTCGGGACAGGGTAATTCACCCCTCCACTTT
-	TRBV5-5	TRBJ1-5	CASSPEGGRGQPQHF	TGTGCCAGCAGCCCGGAGGGGGGGCGCGGTCAGCCCCAGCATTTT
TRBD1	TRBV6-5	TRBJ1-2	CASTQTGGEFGGYTF	TGTGCCAGCACCCAGACAGGGGGCGAATTTGGTGGCTACACCTTC
TRBD1	TRBV7-2	TRBJ1-6	CASSLQPPGTAYNSPLHF	TGTGCCAGCAGCTTGCAGCCCCCCGGGACAGCTTATAATTCACCCCTCCACTTT
TRBD2	TRBV12-5	TRBJ2-3	CASGNASGVPDTQYF	TGTGCTAGTGGTAACGCCAGCGGGGTTCCAGATACGCAGTATTTT
TRBD1	TRBV10-3	TRBJ1-5	CAISEGRGQQPQHF	TGTGCCATCAGTGAAGGCAGGGGGCAACAGCCCCAGCATTTT
TRBD1	TRBV11-3	TRBJ2-5	CASSSAWQGALETQYF	TGTGCCAGCAGCTCAGCTTGGCAGGGGGCTTTGGAGACCCAGTACTTC
TRBD1	TRBV5-5	TRBJ1-2	CASRYIGQDYGYTF	TGTGCCAGCAGGTACATCGGACAGGACTATGGCTACACCTTC
-	TRBV7-2	TRBJ1-1	CASSFGGTEDFF	TGTGCCAGCAGCTTCGGGGGAACTGAAGATTTCTTT
-	TRBV28	TRBJ2-7	CASIPRGGPVSYEQYF	TGTGCCAGCATCCCCCGCGGGGGCCCGGTCTCCTACGAGCAGTACTTC
-	TRBV18	TRBJ1-5	CASSPGGGDQPQHF	TGCGCCAGCTCACCCGGGGGGGGCGATCAGCCCCAGCATTTT
TRBD2	TRBV5-4	TRBJ2-5	CASSPSGYAQETQYF	TGTGCCAGCAGCCCTAGCGGATACGCCCAAGAGACCCAGTACTTC
-	TRBV28	TRBJ1-1	CAHTLISGTEAFF	TGTGCGCACACCCTTATATCTGGCACTGAAGCTTTCTTT
-	TRBV19	TRBJ1-2	CASSPDAGPNYGYTF	TGTGCCAGTAGTCCCGACGCAGGCCCTAACTATGGCTACACCTTC
-	TRBV5-1	TRBJ1-2	CASSLDVGGGYTF	TGCGCCAGCAGCTTGGACGTCGGGGGTGGCTACACCTTC
TRBD1	TRBV6-1	TRBJ1-1	CASTLAGGEAFF	TGTGCCAGCACCCTGGCAGGGGGTGAAGCTTTCTTT